These 19 T cell receptor beta chains were all obtained from the same sample, sequenced in a study of cytomegalovirus exposure and HLA in healthy donors. It was with 60 Vbeta and 13 Jbeta primers that the PCR ran. Assay: immunoSEQ multiplex PCR; the TCRdb copy retains only in-frame clones and omits some. Of some 120,000 clones in the sample, around 78% were seen once. Sequencing used PBMCs. The source of these receptors is a man aged 35-49 years in good health and CMV-seronegative.

The V gene is TRBV7-2, the J gene TRBJ1-6, with 7 bases aligning to TRBD1. Per the germline V gene, CDR1 is SGHTA and CDR2 is FQGNSA. The CDR3 has 13 amino acids. J lost 8 bases, V lost 4 bases, and 2 bases had no gene match. In DNA form, the CDR3 reads TGTGCCAGCAGCTCCGACAGGGATTCACCCCTCCACTTT. Its translation: CASSSDRDSPLHF.

The table lists this clone with a count of one. The chain links TRBV19 to TRBJ1-1; 10 bases map to TRBD1. Trimming removed 5 bases from V and 4 bases from J; junction bases left unmatched: 4. The germline V gene has CDR1 LNHDA and CDR2 SQIVND (reference sequence). The CDR3 spans 14 residues. The CDR3 loop reads CASSPWTGGTEAFF. As DNA, the CDR3 is TGTGCCAGTAGTCCTTGGACAGGGGGCACTGAAGCTTTCTTT.

This clone was seen just once. CDR3 bases: TGTGCCAGCAGCTTATCAGGGGGCTCTGGAAACACCATATATTTT. It encodes CASSLSGGSGNTIYF. The chain has TRBV7-2 and TRBJ1-3, with TRBD1 matching over 7 bases. Looked up from germline, CDR1 is SGHTA and CDR2 is FQGNSA. The CDR3 is 15 residues long. V trimming: 2 bases; J trimming: 0 bases; junction bases outside the gene matches: 1.

Worth noting for this clone: Additional DNA sequences in this sample encode the identical CDR3. V gene TRBV7-2 combines with J gene TRBJ1-2; TRBD1 matches 12 bases. Looked up from germline, CDR1 is SGHTA and CDR2 is FQGNSA. Trimming cost V 5 bases and J 8 bases; bases outside gene matches: 9. The CDR3 loop spans 15 amino acids. The CDR3 reads CASSPKGQGAGGYTF. DNA for the CDR3: TGTGCCAGCAGCCCGAAGGGACAGGGGGCAGGAGGCTACACCTTC.

This clone was picked up a small number of times. This chain joins TRBV7-2 and TRBJ1-5, with TRBD1 identical over 7 bases. The germline gives CDR1 SGHTA, CDR2 FQGNSA. With 5 bases clipped from V and 13 bases from J, the junction kept 17 bases outside the gene matches. This CDR3 is built from 15 residues. The CDR3 reads CASSQGDPRSGSQHF. The CDR3 DNA reads as TGTGCCAGCAGCCAGGGGGACCCTCGTTCAGGGTCTCAGCATTTT.

This clone occurred a few times. Sequence at one end of the junction differs from germline and may be a read error. The V call is TRBV5-1, the J call TRBJ2-6; 9 bases align to TRBD1. Germline CDR1 reads SGHRS; CDR2 reads YFSETQ. The CDR3 contains 17 residues. CDR3 coding DNA: TGCGCCAGCAGCTCACAACAGGGGGCGGGTGGGGCCAACGGCCTGACTTTC. This gives the protein CASSSQQGAGGANGLTF.

The chain carries TRBV7-8 and TRBJ2-7; no definite D call. V lost 5 bases, J lost 7 bases, and 18 bases lay in between. This CDR3 has 14 residues. Germline CDR1 is SGHVS and CDR2 is FQNEAQ. The CDR3 sequence is CASSTLSRITEQYF. In DNA, the CDR3 is TGTGCCAGCAGCACACTAAGTAGGATAACTGAGCAGTACTTC.

The chain has TRBV11-3 and TRBJ1-1; D not certain. The CDR3 spans 16 residues. Germline CDR1 and CDR2: SGHNT and YENEEA. Trimming shortened V by 1 base and J by 0 bases, and 12 bases separated the two germline ends. The CDR3 DNA reads as TGTGCCAGCAGCTTAGGGTCCGGGAAATTGAACACTGAAGCTTTCTTT. Its protein product is CASSLGSGKLNTEAFF.

Comment on this clone: Other DNA variants within this sample encode the same CDR3. The chain combines TRBV5-1 with TRBJ1-1; D may be TRBD1 (6 bases). The CDR3 runs 12 residues. V dropped 0 bases and J dropped 7 bases, with 7 bases sitting between them. Germline V gene data show CDR1 as SGHRS and CDR2 as YFSETQ. The chain's CDR3 is CASSLGTVEAFF. The CDR3 bases are TGCGCCAGCAGCTTGGGGACAGTTGAAGCTTTCTTT.

The chain couples TRBV30 to TRBJ2-1, with TRBD2 matching over 10 bases. The germline CDR1 and CDR2 sequences are GTSNPN and SVGIG (reference sequence). This CDR3 contains 15 residues. Germline trimming cut 4 bases from V and 5 bases from J; bases unmatched to any gene: 8. The chain's CDR3 is CAWTRAGGPNNEQFF. As DNA, the CDR3 is TGTGCCTGGACAAGAGCGGGGGGGCCGAACAATGAGCAGTTCTTC.

V is TRBV6-5 and J is TRBJ2-7, with 7 bases that match TRBD1. Germline V gene data show CDR1 as MNHEY and CDR2 as SVGAGI. The CDR3 totals 16 residues. Trimming at V came to 0 bases and at J to 2 bases, leaving 7 bases not matched to a gene. The CDR3 DNA reads as TGTGCCAGCAGTTACTCCCTGGGACAGCACACCTACGAGCAGTACTTC. Its translation: CASSYSLGQHTYEQYF.

CDR3 sequence: CASSLPSGVVNGYTF. In DNA form, the CDR3 reads TGTGCCAGCAGTTTACCCTCAGGGGTGGTCAATGGCTACACCTTC. The chain carries TRBV28 and TRBJ1-2; a possible D gene is TRBD1 (6 bases). CDR1 is MDHEN and CDR2 is SYDVKM in the germline V gene. Trimming shortened V by 2 bases and J by 6 bases, and 16 bases separated the two germline ends. The CDR3 contains 15 residues.

V gene TRBV5-4 combines with J gene TRBJ1-2; unclear D gene. V lost 2 bases and J 0 bases, leaving 14 bases between the germline ends. The CDR3 consists of 16 residues. The germline V gene encodes CDR1 SGHNT and CDR2 YYREEE (reference sequence). The CDR3 here is CASSLAINPSNYGYTF. Written as DNA, the CDR3 is TGTGCCAGCAGCTTAGCGATCAACCCTTCTAACTATGGCTACACCTTC.

The chain employs TRBV5-4 and TRBJ2-1; D gene uncertain. CDR3 length equals 13 residues. CDR1 and CDR2 (germline): SGHNT, YYREEE (reference sequence). Trimming cost V 7 bases and J 2 bases, with 10 bases left between them. The CDR3 is CASSDTTYNEQFF. The CDR3 DNA reads as TGTGCCAGCTCCGACACGACCTACAATGAGCAGTTCTTC.

The V and J genes are TRBV2 and TRBJ1-1, with unresolved D. CDR3 length: 14 amino acids. V lost 2 bases and J 4 bases, leaving 11 bases between the germline ends. Germline assignment: CDR1 SNHLY and CDR2 FYNNEI. CDR3 protein: CASSESEGLTEAFF. The DNA of the CDR3 is TGTGCCAGCAGTGAAAGTGAGGGTCTCACTGAAGCTTTCTTT.

The chain has TRBV7-2 and TRBJ2-7; no clear D. This CDR3 comprises 15 residues. Deletions cut 2 bases from V and 3 bases from J, with 14 bases between. Germline V lookup: CDR1 SGHTA, CDR2 FQGNSA. Here the CDR3 reads CASSLTVDTLYEQYF. Here the CDR3 DNA reads TGTGCCAGCAGCTTAACAGTCGACACACTCTACGAGCAGTACTTC.

The V call is TRBV7-3, the J call TRBJ1-1, with 7 bases identical to TRBD1. Per germline, CDR1 SGHTA and CDR2 FQGTGA. The CDR3 extends over 13 amino acids. V lost 5 bases, J lost 1 base, and 1 base stayed unmatched. The chain's CDR3 is CASSRDRNTEAFF. CDR3 bases: TGTGCCAGCAGCCGGGACAGGAACACTGAAGCTTTCTTT.

The DNA of the CDR3 is TGTGCCAGCAGCTTAGAAGGGGCAGGGCAGTTCTTC. It translates to CASSLEGAGQFF. The V and J genes are TRBV7-9 and TRBJ2-1, with a weak D call TRBD1 (5 bases). Deletions cut 1 base from V and 12 bases from J, with 10 bases between. This CDR3 contains 12 residues. CDR1 is SEHNR, CDR2 FQNEAQ, per germline (reference sequence).

This clone came up a few times. CDR3 residues: CSAAPGTEAFF. CDR3 sequence (DNA): TGCAGTGCTGCACCCGGCACTGAAGCTTTCTTT. V gene TRBV20-1 combines with J gene TRBJ1-1; D uncertain. Trimming pared 5 bases from V and 4 bases from J, leaving 8 bases between. The germline V gene has CDR1 DFQATT and CDR2 SNEGSKA (reference sequence). This CDR3 has 11 residues.